These 20 T cell receptor beta chains were all obtained from the same sample, sequenced in a study of T cell changes during pregnancy in multiple sclerosis. TCRdb's table, derived via immunoSEQ multiplex PCR, lists solely in-frame clones and lacks some. In the table there are 100,000 or so clones, 90% to 95% of which are singletons. This sample comprised peripheral blood, obtained in the third trimester of pregnancy. Receptors originate from a female donor with multiple sclerosis, enrolled in a pregnancy study.

Here the CDR3 DNA reads TGTGCCAGCAGTACAGGGTCTCCTGGAAACACCATATATTTT. Protein: CASSTGSPGNTIYF. The chain has TRBV28 and TRBJ1-3, with D tentatively TRBD1 (6 bases). This CDR3 contains 14 residues. Deletions cut 5 bases from V and 2 bases from J, with 10 bases between. Per germline, CDR1 MDHEN and CDR2 SYDVKM.

This rearrangement joins TRBV7-8 to TRBJ2-7; TRBD1 aligns across 8 bases. The germline V gene encodes CDR1 SGHVS and CDR2 FQNEAQ. The ends lost 5 bases at V and 2 bases at J; junction bases unmatched: 8. CDR3 length equals 15 residues. The CDR3 sequence: CASSADRGQAYEQYF. The CDR3 nucleotides are TGTGCCAGCAGCGCCGACAGGGGTCAAGCCTACGAGCAGTACTTC.

The V and J genes are TRBV27 and TRBJ2-7; the D gene is possibly TRBD2 (6 bases). The CDR3 runs 15 residues. V dropped 6 bases and J dropped 0 bases, with 15 bases sitting between them. Per the germline V gene, CDR1 is MNHEY and CDR2 is SMNVEV (reference sequence). The CDR3 DNA sequence: TGTGCCAGCAGCGATGGGAGGCCCCCCTCCTACGAGCAGTACTTC. Translated, it gives CASSDGRPPSYEQYF.

V gene TRBV14 combines with J gene TRBJ2-1; D is perhaps TRBD1 (6 bases). CDR1 is SGHDN, CDR2 FVKESK, per germline. V lost 4 bases, J lost 2 bases, and 9 bases lay in between. The CDR3 covers 14 residues. The CDR3 sequence is CASSRPGAYNEQFF. DNA of the CDR3: TGTGCCAGCAGCCGGCCAGGGGCCTACAATGAGCAGTTCTTC.

The chain is built from TRBV7-9 and TRBJ2-3; D perhaps matches TRBD1 (5 bases). Trimming stripped 4 bases from V and 0 bases from J, with 14 bases between. CDR3 length equals 16 residues. Germline CDR1 and CDR2: SEHNR and FQNEAQ (reference sequence). CDR3 sequence reads: CASSSTVGQSTDTQYF. The CDR3 nucleotides read TGTGCCAGCAGCTCAACCGTAGGACAAAGCACAGATACGCAGTATTTT.

This clone occurred once. The chain links TRBV6-5 to TRBJ2-7, with 7 bases that match TRBD1. The germline gives CDR1 MNHEY, CDR2 SVGAGI. The CDR3 loop spans 13 amino acids. V shed 7 bases and J 0 bases; nucleotides not matched to a gene: 3. For the CDR3, the DNA is TGTGCCAGCACATCAGGGGGCTCCTACGAGCAGTACTTC. Translation: CASTSGGSYEQYF.

This chain's CDR3 is CASSSRTSGMLSTDTQYF. CDR3 nucleotides: TGTGCCAGCAGCTCCCGGACTAGCGGGATGCTAAGCACAGATACGCAGTATTTT. The J gene is TRBJ2-3, the V gene TRBV7-2, with 12 nucleotides matching TRBD2. J gave up 0 bases and V 4 bases, and 8 bases lay outside the gene matches. Germline values: CDR1 SGHTA, CDR2 FQGNSA. The CDR3 extends over 18 amino acids.

The chain employs TRBV5-6 and TRBJ2-1; TRBD2 aligns across 8 bases. The V and J ends lost 1 base and 9 bases, in that order; junction bases with no gene match: 12. This CDR3 comprises 16 residues. Germline assignment: CDR1 SGHDT and CDR2 YYEEEE. The CDR3 coding sequence is TGTGCCAGCAGCTTGTCCTATAGCGGGACGGGAAGTGAGCAGTTCTTC. Encoded protein: CASSLSYSGTGSEQFF. The whole variable domain, remainder taken from reference TRBV5-6 and TRBJ2-1, is DAGVTQSPTHLIKTRGQQVTLRCSPKSGHDTVSWYQQALGQGPQFIFQYYEEEERQRGNFPDRFSGHQFPNYSSELNVNALLLGDSALYLCASSLSYSGTGSEQFFGPGTRLTVL.

The J gene is TRBJ2-3, the V gene TRBV6-5, with D unresolved. This CDR3 has 12 amino acids. The germline gives CDR1 MNHEY, CDR2 SVGAGI. V dropped 2 bases and J dropped 4 bases, with 4 bases sitting between them. DNA of the CDR3: TGTGCCAGCAGTTACGGGCCAGATACGCAGTATTTT. Amino acid sequence: CASSYGPDTQYF.

The chain employs TRBV6-1 and TRBJ1-1; maybe TRBD1 (6 bases). The CDR3 is 14 residues long. Germline CDR1 is MNHNS and CDR2 is SASEGT. Trimming shortened V by 1 base and J by 11 bases, and 17 bases separated the two germline ends. The chain's CDR3 is CASSEDWRGARAFF. In nucleotides, the CDR3 is TGTGCCAGCAGTGAAGATTGGCGGGGGGCGAGGGCTTTCTTT.

This sequence joins TRBV30 and TRBJ2-4; D perhaps matches TRBD1 (5 bases). Germline V gives CDR1 GTSNPN, CDR2 SVGIG (reference sequence). This CDR3 comprises 12 residues. The V end lost 2 bases, the J end lost 7 bases, and 9 bases lay between the germline ends. The CDR3 sequence: CAWSSQVNIQYF. The CDR3 DNA follows: TGTGCCTGGAGTTCACAGGTGAACATTCAGTACTTC.

V gene TRBV7-2 combines with J gene TRBJ1-5, with a tentative D call TRBD1 (5 bases). Trimming took off 0 bases at V and 4 bases at J, with 13 bases between the two ends. The CDR3 length is 16 residues. Germline CDR1 reads SGHTA; CDR2 reads FQGNSA. The CDR3 bases are TGTGCCAGCAGCTTAGCCGGGGGGTCGGGAAATCAGCCCCAGCATTTT. Amino acid sequence: CASSLAGGSGNQPQHF.

This chain uses TRBV2 with TRBJ1-5; 7 nucleotides agree with TRBD1. The germline CDR1 and CDR2 sequences are SNHLY and FYNNEI. Trimming removed 7 bases from V and 6 bases from J; junction bases left unmatched: 12. The CDR3 spans 15 residues. CDR3 amino acids: CASTPSSSGGQPQHF. The CDR3 coding sequence is TGTGCCAGCACCCCGTCTTCTTCAGGGGGTCAGCCCCAGCATTTT. Variable domain in full (rest from reference TRBV2 and TRBJ1-5): EPEVTQTPSHQVTQMGQEVILRCVPISNHLYFYWYRQILGQKVEFLVSFYNNEISEKSEIFDDQFSVERPDGSNFTLKIRSTKLEDSAMYFCASTPSSSGGQPQHFGDGTRLSIL.

Details on this clone: Other DNA sequences in the sample encode the same CDR3. V usage is TRBV7-9 and J usage is TRBJ2-7; D is possibly TRBD2 (6 bases). Germline CDR1 and CDR2: SEHNR and FQNEAQ (reference sequence). The CDR3 runs to 14 residues. The V end was cut by 1 base, the J end by 0 bases, with 7 bases between. CDR3 amino acids: CASSLVGSSYEQYF. DNA for the CDR3: TGTGCCAGCAGCTTAGTCGGGAGCTCCTACGAGCAGTACTTC.

The chain joins TRBV30 to TRBJ2-1, with D possibly being TRBD1 (6 bases). The CDR3 is 16 amino acids. Germline-derived CDR1 and CDR2 are GTSNPN and SVGIG (reference sequence). V lost 3 bases to trimming and J lost 5 bases, with 20 bases between them. The CDR3 loop reads CAWSLKGTKDDNEQFF. The CDR3 bases are TGTGCCTGGAGCCTAAAAGGGACAAAAGATGACAATGAGCAGTTCTTC.

The chain links TRBV25-1 to TRBJ2-5; tentative D call: TRBD1 (5 bases). This CDR3 is 15 amino acids long. CDR1 and CDR2 from the germline V gene are MGHDK and SYGVNS. V was trimmed by 4 bases and J by 3 bases, leaving 15 bases between them. Here the CDR3 DNA reads TGTGCCAGCAGTGCTCCCACAGGATTTAAAGAGACCCAGTACTTC. Translated: CASSAPTGFKETQYF.

The chain employs TRBV28 and TRBJ2-1, with TRBD2 matching over 8 bases. J lost 3 bases, V lost 7 bases, and 11 bases had no gene match. CDR1 is MDHEN, CDR2 SYDVKM, per germline. The CDR3 is 16 residues long. CDR3 region: CASKTGGTRGYNEQFF. CDR3 nucleotide sequence: TGTGCCAGCAAAACGGGGGGGACCAGAGGCTACAATGAGCAGTTCTTC. Using reference TRBV28 and TRBJ2-1 for the parts outside the CDR3, the full variable domain is DVKVTQSSRYLVKRTGEKVFLECVQDMDHENMFWYRQDPGLGLRLIYFSYDVKMKEKGDIPEGYSVSREKKERFSLILESASTNQTSMYLCASKTGGTRGYNEQFFGPGTRLTVL.

The chain recombines TRBV25-1 with TRBJ2-3; D is ambiguous. Germline V gene lookup returns CDR1 MGHDK and CDR2 SYGVNS. V lost 3 bases and J 6 bases, leaving 16 bases between the germline ends. There are 15 residues in the CDR3. The CDR3 DNA reads TGTGCCAGCAGTGATCCCGTCCGCCCCGGGGATACGCAGTATTTT. This translates into CASSDPVRPGDTQYF.

The CDR3 loop reads CASSRTGSYNEQFF. CDR3 bases: TGTGCCAGCAGTCGGACAGGGTCGTACAATGAGCAGTTCTTC. The gene calls are TRBV28 and TRBJ2-1; 8 positions match TRBD1. The germline V gene encodes CDR1 MDHEN and CDR2 SYDVKM. The CDR3 runs 14 residues. The ends lost 5 bases at V and 4 bases at J; junction bases unmatched: 4.

This chain joins TRBV28 and TRBJ2-7, with a weak D call TRBD2 (6 bases). The germline gives CDR1 MDHEN, CDR2 SYDVKM. The CDR3 consists of 16 residues. Trimming took off 6 bases at V and 2 bases at J, with 20 bases between the two ends. CDR3 in DNA: TGTGCCAGCAGACACTTGACGGGGGATAAGACCTACGAGCAGTACTTC. It codes for CASRHLTGDKTYEQYF.